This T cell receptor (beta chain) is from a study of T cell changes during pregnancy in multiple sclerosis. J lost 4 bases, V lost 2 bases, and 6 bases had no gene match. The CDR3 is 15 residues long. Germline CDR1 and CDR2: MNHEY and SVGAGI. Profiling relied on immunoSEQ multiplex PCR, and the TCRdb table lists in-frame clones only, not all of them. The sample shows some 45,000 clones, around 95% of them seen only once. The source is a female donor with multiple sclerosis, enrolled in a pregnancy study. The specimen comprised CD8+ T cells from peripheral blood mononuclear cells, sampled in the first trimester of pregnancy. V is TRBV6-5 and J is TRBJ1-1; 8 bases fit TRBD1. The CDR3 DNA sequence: TGTGCCAGCAGTTACCCGACCACAGGGGGCACTGAAGCTTTCTTT. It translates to CASSYPTTGGTEAFF.